These T cell receptor beta chains were read from a single sample in a study of blood T cell repertoires in COVID-19. Clones were read by immunoSEQ multiplex PCR, and TCRdb kept only the in-frame ones, dropping some. The sample has about 410,000 clones, 89% seen once. The sequencing input was peripheral blood. The source of these receptors is a woman aged 40 to 50 with COVID-19, enrolled during active disease. The CDR3 runs from the conserved cysteine through the conserved F or W. Fields, in order: J gene, clone size, D gene, V gene, CDR3 protein, CDR3 DNA. D genes are given only for firm matches. Clone sizes are given selectively: once, few, many, or a class where the clone is expanded.

TRBJ2-7 | few | TRBD2 | TRBV5-1 | CASSLGTSGDYEQYF | TGCGCCAGCAGCCTAGGGACTAGCGGAGACTACGAGCAGTACTTC
TRBJ2-3 | - | TRBD2 | TRBV3-1/TRBV3-2 | CASSRQRGHTGDTQYF | TGTGCCAGCAGCCGACAGCGGGGGCACACGGGAGATACGCAGTATTTT
TRBJ2-5 | - | TRBD1 | TRBV6-4 | CASSLDTGGVETQYF | TGTGCCAGCAGTCTCGACACAGGGGGAGTGGAGACCCAGTACTTC
TRBJ1-2 | - | - | TRBV28 | CASSLLRTYGYTF | TGTGCCAGCAGTTTACTCCGGACATATGGCTACACCTTC
TRBJ2-7 | - | TRBD2 | TRBV9 | CASSVTSATSYEQYF | TGTGCCAGCAGCGTTACTAGCGCAACCTCCTACGAGCAGTACTTC
TRBJ1-1 | - | - | TRBV6-2/TRBV6-3 | CASSPLQGMMNTEAFF | TGTGCCAGCAGCCCTCTCCAGGGGATGATGAACACTGAAGCTTTCTTT
TRBJ1-4 | once | - | TRBV29-1 | CSVEYRANEKLFF | TGCAGCGTTGAATACAGGGCTAATGAAAAACTGTTTTTT
TRBJ1-2 | - | - | TRBV28 | CASSLAETTNYGYTF | TGTGCCAGCAGTCTAGCTGAAACTACTAACTATGGCTACACCTTC
TRBJ1-5 | - | TRBD1 | TRBV7-2 | CASSLVGQGGQPQHF | TGTGCCAGCAGCTTAGTCGGGCAGGGGGGTCAGCCCCAGCATTTT
TRBJ2-7 | - | TRBD1 | TRBV19 | CASSTNRDRYEQYF | TGTGCCAGTAGTACGAACCGGGACAGATACGAGCAGTACTTC
TRBJ2-1 | - | TRBD2 | TRBV20-1 | CSASRLRGLAVSYNEQFF | TGCAGTGCTAGTAGGCTCCGGGGACTAGCGGTATCCTACAATGAGCAGTTCTTC
TRBJ1-2 | - | - | TRBV9 | CASSFERGAASNYGYTF | TGTGCCAGCAGCTTTGAACGGGGGGCAGCGTCTAACTATGGCTACACCTTC
TRBJ1-5 | - | - | TRBV27 | CASSLKGGNQPQHF | TGTGCCAGCAGTTTAAAGGGAGGCAATCAGCCCCAGCATTTT
TRBJ1-4 | - | - | TRBV7-9 | CASSSRTVSEKLFF | TGTGCCAGCAGCTCTCGGACAGTTAGCGAAAAACTGTTTTTT
TRBJ1-1 | - | - | TRBV3-1/TRBV3-2 | CASSLSSYTEAFF | TGTGCCAGCAGCCTTTCTAGCTACACTGAAGCTTTCTTT
TRBJ2-5 | once | - | TRBV5-1 | CASSYDTFQETQYF | TGCGCCAGCAGCTATGACACCTTCCAAGAGACCCAGTACTTC
TRBJ2-3 | - | - | TRBV11-3 | CASSRYSTDTQYF | TGTGCCAGCAGCCGCTACAGCACAGATACGCAGTATTTT
TRBJ1-4 | - | TRBD1 | TRBV19 | CASSIGTGATNEKLFF | TGTGCCAGTAGTATCGGGACAGGTGCAACTAATGAAAAACTGTTTTTT
TRBJ1-4 | - | - | TRBV5-4 | CASSPGGGWTNEKLFF | TGTGCCAGCAGCCCGGGAGGGGGTTGGACTAATGAAAAACTGTTTTTT
TRBJ2-3 | - | - | TRBV12-3/TRBV12-4 | CASSFSSGTQYF | TGTGCCAGCAGTTTCTCGTCGGGTACGCAGTATTTT
TRBJ2-5 | - | - | TRBV18 | CASSPGQTQETQYF | TGTGCCAGCTCACCCGGACAGACCCAAGAGACCCAGTACTTC
TRBJ1-3 | - | - | TRBV19 | CASRPTGSGNTIYF | TGTGCCAGTAGACCGACAGGCTCTGGAAACACCATATATTTT
TRBJ2-5 | - | - | TRBV19 | CASSVKAGKQETQYF | TGTGCCAGTAGTGTCAAGGCGGGGAAACAAGAGACCCAGTACTTC
TRBJ2-7 | - | TRBD1 | TRBV10-3 | CAISGQGRSHEQYF | TGTGCCATCAGTGGACAGGGGAGATCCCACGAGCAGTACTTC
TRBJ2-5 | - | - | TRBV4-3 | CASSQDRDSGQETQYF | TGCGCCAGCAGCCAAGATCGGGACTCCGGACAAGAGACCCAGTACTTC
TRBJ1-6 | - | TRBD1 | TRBV5-4 | CASSSYRGNNSPLHF | TGTGCCAGCAGCTCGTACAGGGGGAATAATTCACCCCTCCACTTT
TRBJ1-6 | many | - | TRBV2 | CASNLRQFNSPLHF | TGTGCCAGCAACTTAAGACAGTTTAATTCACCCCTCCACTTT
TRBJ1-6 | - | - | TRBV18 | CASSPRSAGGADSPLHF | TGTGCCAGCTCACCACGGTCGGCAGGAGGGGCGGATTCACCCCTCCACTTT
TRBJ1-3 | - | - | TRBV7-9 | CASSSKGGSGGNTIYF | TGTGCCAGCAGCTCCAAGGGGGGGTCAGGAGGAAACACCATATATTTT
TRBJ2-3 | - | - | TRBV7-2 | CASSLVRLQGQYF | TGTGCCAGCAGCTTAGTAAGGCTCCAGGGGCAGTATTTT
TRBJ1-2 | - | - | TRBV7-8 | CASSREGPGRYGYTF | TGTGCCAGCAGCCGAGAAGGACCAGGGCGATATGGCTACACCTTC
TRBJ1-2 | - | - | TRBV7-6 | CASSSSIGKQGFYGYTF | TGTGCCAGCAGCTCGTCTATTGGGAAGCAGGGCTTCTATGGCTACACCTTC
TRBJ2-6 | - | - | TRBV6-2/TRBV6-3 | CASSYSKGAGANVLTF | TGTGCCAGCAGTTACTCGAAGGGGGCTGGGGCCAACGTCCTGACTTTC
TRBJ2-1 | - | TRBD2 | TRBV11-3 | CASSLGLADYNEQFF | TGTGCCAGCAGCTTAGGGCTAGCGGACTACAATGAGCAGTTCTTC
TRBJ1-5 | - | - | TRBV28 | CASSRQAGNQPQHF | TGTGCCAGCAGCCGACAGGCGGGCAATCAGCCCCAGCATTTT
TRBJ2-4 | - | - | TRBV6-4 | CASSQGLDGVQYF | TGTGCCAGCAGCCAGGGCTTAGATGGAGTGCAGTACTTC
TRBJ2-7 | - | TRBD1 | TRBV7-2 | CASSFSGTGTTYEQYF | TGTGCCAGCAGCTTCTCCGGGACAGGGACTACTTACGAGCAGTACTTC
TRBJ1-3 | - | - | TRBV7-8 | CASSQHPGNTIYF | TGTGCCAGCAGCCAACACCCCGGAAACACCATATATTTT
TRBJ1-1 | - | TRBD1 | TRBV2 | CASKRQGVNTEAFF | TGTGCCAGCAAAAGACAGGGTGTGAACACTGAAGCTTTCTTT
TRBJ2-7 | few | - | TRBV28 | CASRATAAESSYEQYF | TGTGCCAGCAGGGCTACTGCGGCGGAAAGCTCCTACGAGCAGTACTTC
TRBJ2-3 | once | TRBD2 | TRBV7-9 | CASSSWTSGFRTDTQYF | TGTGCCAGCAGCTCCTGGACTAGCGGGTTTCGCACAGATACGCAGTATTTT
TRBJ1-2 | - | TRBD1 | TRBV12-3/TRBV12-4 | CATSGQGAGYTF | TGTGCCACCTCCGGGCAGGGGGCCGGCTACACCTTC
TRBJ2-2 | - | - | TRBV25-1 | CASSPAGARGGTGELFF | TGTGCCAGCAGCCCGGCTGGGGCGAGGGGGGGTACCGGGGAGCTGTTTTTT
TRBJ2-7 | - | - | TRBV5-8 | CASSGDMGRPLEQYF | TGTGCCAGCAGCGGTGATATGGGGCGGCCCCTCGAGCAGTACTTC
TRBJ2-3 | - | TRBD2 | TRBV6-5 | CASRLAGTDTQYF | TGTGCCAGCAGATTAGCGGGGACAGATACGCAGTATTTT
TRBJ1-1 | - | - | TRBV5-4 | CASSKLRGDTEAFF | TGTGCCAGCAGTAAGCTTCGAGGTGACACTGAAGCTTTCTTT
TRBJ2-7 | - | TRBD2 | TRBV5-6 | CASSLRTSGGDYEQYF | TGTGCCAGCAGCCTTCGGACTAGCGGGGGGGACTACGAGCAGTACTTC
TRBJ1-2 | - | - | TRBV6-6 | CASRPGRYEGYTF | TGTGCCAGCAGGCCAGGGCGGTATGAAGGCTACACCTTC
TRBJ1-2 | once | - | TRBV28 | CASSLSGFSGYTF | TGTGCCAGCAGTTTATCTGGGTTTAGCGGCTACACCTTC
TRBJ1-1 | - | - | TRBV27 | CASSLLGRKSTEAFF | TGTGCCAGCAGTTTATTGGGGAGGAAGAGCACTGAAGCTTTCTTT